Listed here are 19 T cell receptor beta chains from one sample, sequenced in a study of cytomegalovirus exposure and HLA in healthy donors. Here immunoSEQ multiplex PCR was the method, and the copy in TCRdb shows in-frame clones only, minus some. The profile shows 120,000 or so clones, around nine tenths of them singletons. Sequencing input: PBMCs. Receptors were obtained from a man younger than 35 in good health and CMV-seropositive.

The chain recombines TRBV18 with TRBJ2-3; D gene uncertain. This CDR3 spans 13 amino acids. V was pared by 2 bases and J by 2 bases, with 5 bases between. From germline, CDR1 is KGHSH and CDR2 LQKENI. The CDR3 loop reads CASSPSLTDTQYF. CDR3 sequence (DNA): TGTGCCAGCTCACCATCTCTCACAGATACGCAGTATTTT. The whole variable domain, remainder taken from reference TRBV18 and TRBJ2-3, is NAGVMQNPRHLVRRRGQEARLRCSPMKGHSHVYWYRQLPEEGLKFMVYLQKENIIDESGMPKERFSAEFPKEGPSILRIQQVVRGDSAAYFCASSPSLTDTQYFGPGTRLTVL.

J is TRBJ1-2 and V is TRBV6-5, with D possibly matching TRBD1 (6 bases). Germline loops: CDR1 MNHEY, CDR2 SVGAGI. The CDR3 runs to 15 residues. Between the trimmed V and J ends, which lost 2 bases and 3 bases, there was a span of 13 bases. CDR3 nucleotides: TGTGCCAGCAGTTACAATAGGGGGGGAGACTATGGCTACACCTTC. Protein product: CASSYNRGGDYGYTF.

This chain uses TRBV5-1 with TRBJ1-4; the match to TRBD1 covers 9 bases. Germline trimming cut 4 bases from V and 10 bases from J; bases unmatched to any gene: 11. Per the germline V gene, CDR1 is SGHRS and CDR2 is YFSETQ. This CDR3 spans 15 amino acids. The CDR3 DNA reads TGCGCCAGCAGCCATACCGGGACAGGGAAAGGAAAACTGTTTTTT. It specifies CASSHTGTGKGKLFF. Based on the CDR3 plus reference TRBV5-1 and TRBJ1-4, the full variable domain is KAGVTQTPRYLIKTRGQQVTLSCSPISGHRSVSWYQQTPGQGLQFLFEYFSETQRNKGNFPGRFSGRQFSNSRSEMNVSTLELGDSALYLCASSHTGTGKGKLFFGSGTQLSVL.

This chain connects TRBV6-6 to TRBJ1-5; TRBD1 matches 7 bases. CDR3 length: 15 amino acids. V was pared by 0 bases and J by 7 bases, with 6 bases of the junction left unmatched. Germline CDR1 MNHNY, CDR2 SVGAGI (reference sequence). In nucleotides, the CDR3 is TGTGCCAGCAGTTACTCGAAAGGGGGCAGACAGCCCCAGCATTTT. Translating gives CASSYSKGGRQPQHF.

The V gene is TRBV7-9, the J gene TRBJ2-5; 7 nucleotides line up with TRBD1. Germline-derived CDR1 and CDR2 are SEHNR and FQNEAQ (reference sequence). V lost 5 bases and J lost 2; bases outside the gene matches: 5. The CDR3 sequence is 14 residues long. The CDR3 nucleotides are TGTGCCAGCAGCCCGGGACAGTTTCAAGAGACCCAGTACTTC. It yields the protein CASSPGQFQETQYF.

V usage is TRBV10-3 and J usage is TRBJ2-3, with TRBD2 matching 7 bases. Losses at the gene ends were 8 bases for V and 4 bases for J; bases not matched to a gene: 3. Germline CDR1 reads ENHRY; CDR2 reads SYGVKD. CDR3 length: 12 residues. This chain's CDR3 is CAIGRGADTQYF. In DNA form, the CDR3 reads TGTGCCATCGGTCGGGGGGCAGATACGCAGTATTTT.

The J gene is TRBJ1-2, the V gene TRBV27; D remains ambiguous. This CDR3 region has 14 residues. Germline V lookup: CDR1 MNHEY, CDR2 SMNVEV (reference sequence). Trimming left V 5 bases short and J 1 base short, with 11 bases between. CDR3 loop: CASSPSRVNYGYTF. In DNA form, the CDR3 reads TGTGCCAGCAGTCCCTCTCGGGTTAACTATGGCTACACCTTC.

This clone came up a few times. The chain has TRBV7-8 and TRBJ2-7; 8 bases agree with TRBD1. The CDR3 has 14 amino acids. V trimming: 1 base; J trimming: 2 bases; junction bases outside the gene matches: 1. Per germline, CDR1 SGHVS and CDR2 FQNEAQ. In DNA form, the CDR3 reads TGTGCCAGCAGCTTAGGGACAGGGACCTACGAGCAGTACTTC. Its translation: CASSLGTGTYEQYF.

The chain employs TRBV19 and TRBJ1-4, with 7 bases matching TRBD1. Germline-derived CDR1 and CDR2 are LNHDA and SQIVND (reference sequence). J lost 7 bases, V lost 9 bases, and 8 bases had no gene match. The CDR3 extends over 13 amino acids. The CDR3 protein is CASRSTGIEKLFF. DNA of the CDR3: TGTGCCAGCAGATCGACAGGGATTGAAAAACTGTTTTTT.

The chain carries TRBV6-6 and TRBJ2-1; 13 nucleotides align to TRBD2. CDR1 MNHNY and CDR2 SVGAGI come from the germline V gene (reference sequence). The CDR3 covers 15 residues. V lost 5 bases, J lost 5 bases, and 3 bases stayed unmatched. The CDR3 region has the DNA TGTGCCAGCAGTAAACTAGCGGGGGGGAACAATGAGCAGTTCTTC. Translation: CASSKLAGGNNEQFF.

The chain recombines TRBV6-4 with TRBJ2-2; D gene uncertain. The CDR3 consists of 16 residues. Germline V CDR1 and CDR2: MRHNA, SNTAGT. Trimming left V 0 bases short and J 5 bases short, with 13 bases between. CDR3 coding DNA: TGTGCCAGCAGTGACTCGGGCGAGAAAACGACCGGGGAGCTGTTTTTT. Amino acid sequence: CASSDSGEKTTGELFF.

V gene TRBV2 combines with J gene TRBJ2-5; possibly TRBD2 for D (5 bases). Germline assignment: CDR1 SNHLY and CDR2 FYNNEI. V was shortened by 6 bases and J by 4 bases, with 24 bases between the two germline ends. CDR3 length: 17 amino acids. Written as DNA, the CDR3 is TGTGCCAGCAGGCGAACTTGGACCGGACCGGGAATAGAGACCCAGTACTTC. Its protein is CASRRTWTGPGIETQYF.

This chain connects TRBV9 to TRBJ2-1; 14 bases line up with TRBD2. J lost 9 bases, V lost 0 bases, and 2 bases had no gene match. This CDR3 comprises 15 residues. The germline V gene has CDR1 SGDLS and CDR2 YYNGEE. CDR3 nucleotides: TGTGCCAGCAGCGTAGGGACTAGCGGGGGGAGTGAGCAGTTCTTC. It codes for CASSVGTSGGSEQFF.

The genes are TRBV5-1 and TRBJ2-2, with 7 bases aligning to TRBD1. This CDR3 is built from 18 residues. Germline V lookup: CDR1 SGHRS, CDR2 YFSETQ. V lost 1 base, J lost 0 bases, and 9 bases stayed unmatched. The CDR3 DNA sequence: TGCGCCAGCAGCTTGTTCTCGCAAACAGGGGCGAACACCGGGGAGCTGTTTTTT. Amino acids: CASSLFSQTGANTGELFF.

The rearrangement joins TRBV7-9 to TRBJ2-3; D perhaps matches TRBD1 (5 bases). The V end was cut by 3 bases, the J end by 5 bases, with 9 bases between. The germline CDR1 and CDR2 sequences are SEHNR and FQNEAQ (reference sequence). The CDR3 contains 13 residues. This chain's CDR3 is CASSLLGQDTQYF. The CDR3 DNA follows: TGTGCCAGCAGCTTGTTAGGACAAGATACGCAGTATTTT.

The CDR3, as DNA: TGCGCCAGCCAAACAGGGGGCTCATCGGACGAGACCCAGTACTTC. It translates to CASQTGGSSDETQYF. The chain uses TRBV5-1 and TRBJ2-5, with TRBD1 identical over 9 bases. CDR1 and CDR2 (germline): SGHRS, YFSETQ. The length of the CDR3 is 15 residues. Trimming at V came to 7 bases and at J to 5 bases, leaving 12 bases not matched to a gene. The whole variable domain, remainder taken from reference TRBV5-1 and TRBJ2-5, is KAGVTQTPRYLIKTRGQQVTLSCSPISGHRSVSWYQQTPGQGLQFLFEYFSETQRNKGNFPGRFSGRQFSNSRSEMNVSTLELGDSALYLCASQTGGSSDETQYFGPGTRLLVL.

The chain uses TRBV30 and TRBJ2-6, with a tentative D call TRBD1 (6 bases). This CDR3 has 15 residues. V shed 2 bases and J shed 4 bases, with 12 bases lying between them. Germline V gives CDR1 GTSNPN, CDR2 SVGIG (reference sequence). In DNA, the CDR3 is TGTGCCTGGAGTTTAACAGGGCGGGGGGCCAACGTCCTGACTTTC. It specifies CAWSLTGRGANVLTF.

The rearrangement uses TRBV2 and TRBJ1-1; TRBD1 agrees at 7 bases. The CDR3 is 13 residues long. The germline gives CDR1 SNHLY, CDR2 FYNNEI. The trim removed 5 bases at V and 6 bases at J, leaving 6 bases unmatched. The CDR3 here is CASSRRQGSEAFF. DNA for the CDR3: TGTGCCAGCAGTCGACGACAGGGTTCTGAAGCTTTCTTT.

This chain joins TRBV27 and TRBJ2-1, with D perhaps matching TRBD1 (5 bases). Trimming removed 3 bases at V and 0 bases at J, with 9 bases between. The CDR3 runs to 15 residues. Per the germline V gene, CDR1 is MNHEY and CDR2 is SMNVEV (reference sequence). DNA of the CDR3: TGTGCCAGCAGTTTGGGGCGAAGCTCCTACAATGAGCAGTTCTTC. This sequence encodes CASSLGRSSYNEQFF.